The present TCR beta chain was sequenced within a study of human T cells and chemical hapten exposure. The study, taken as a whole, reports: Sensitizing with DPC caused no change in TCRs above 1 in 1000 frequency. Expanded TCRs formed significantly more large CDR3 similarity clusters than controls. Donors in the study had alopecia, meaning their immune response may differ from healthy people's.

This clonotype was seen more than once but under ten times. Its antigen is undetermined. Time point here: patch test 3, about 24 weeks after DPC sensitization. Treatment defined: therapeutic diphenylcyclopropenone sensitization with weekly scalp DPC. Each CDR3 protein is one row after TCRdb ran MiXCR on the RACE reads. The sample consists of some 170,000 distinct CDR3 sequences, roughly a quarter of them appearing once. The TCR comes from a woman between 18 and 30 years old with alopecia areata. Some clones in this sample may be carry-over from other donors' samples. This sample comprised whole blood, obtained in connection with sensitization to the hapten diphenylcyclopropenone (DPC).

CDR3 sequence reads: CASSENGGAIYEQYF. The CDR3, as DNA: TGTGCCAGCAGTGAAAACGGCGGTGCAATCTACGAGCAGTACTTC. The J gene is TRBJ2-7, the V gene TRBV25-1; D remains ambiguous. V lost 2 bases and J 3 bases, leaving 14 bases between the germline ends. The CDR3 length is 15 residues. CDR1 is MGHDK and CDR2 is SYGVNS in the germline V gene.